A selection of T cell receptor beta chains follows, all from one sample in a study of T cell repertoires in cytomegalovirus infection. Which antigens these TCRs recognize remains unknown. TCRdb reprocessed the reads with MiXCR, giving one entry per CDR3 protein. The table includes over 100,000 distinct CDR3 sequences, roughly a tenth detected once. Sequenced sample: PBMCs, sequenced either directly or after in vitro stimulation (not recorded which). These receptors were obtained from a human donor in good health (CMV status not recorded). Some clones in this sample may be carry-over from other donors' samples. Each CDR3 is given with its conserved first and last residue. A D gene is named only where the DNA matches it firmly. The listing skips clone size in some rows; elsewhere it reads once, few, many or a size class.

D: TRBD1
J: TRBJ2-3
size: many
length: 14
V: TRBV20-1
DNA: TGCAGTGCTAGGTTCAGGGGGCGTGTAGATACGCAGTATTTT
CDR3: CSARFRGRVDTQYF

D: NA
J: TRBJ2-5
size: many
length: 13
V: TRBV7-8
DNA: TGTGCCAGCAGCTCCACCATAAAGGAGACCCAGTACTTC
CDR3: CASSSTIKETQYF

D: TRBD1
J: TRBJ2-6
size: many
length: 19
V: TRBV28
DNA: TGTGCCACCAGGGGGTATCCGGGACAGGGTGGCTCTGGGGCCAACGTCCTGACTTTC
CDR3: CATRGYPGQGGSGANVLTF

D: NA
J: TRBJ1-4
size: many
length: 15
V: TRBV12-3/TRBV12-4
DNA: TGTGCCAGCAGTACGGGACACCCAACTAATGAAAAACTGTTTTTT
CDR3: CASSTGHPTNEKLFF

D: TRBD1
J: TRBJ2-7
size: many
length: 19
V: TRBV28
DNA: TGTGCCAGCAGTTTATCCAACATCCCGGGGACAGGGGCTAGTTACGAGCAGTACTTC
CDR3: CASSLSNIPGTGASYEQYF

D: NA
J: TRBJ2-3
size: many
length: 13
V: TRBV7-2
DNA: TGTGCCAGCAGCTTTTACATGTCAGATACGCAGTATTTT
CDR3: CASSFYMSDTQYF

D: TRBD2
J: TRBJ2-1
size: many
length: 18
V: TRBV11-3
DNA: TGTGCCAGCAGCTTAGGCCTACTAGCGGGAGGACCCAACAATGAGCAGTTCTTC
CDR3: CASSLGLLAGGPNNEQFF

D: TRBD2
J: TRBJ2-3
size: few
length: 17
V: TRBV7-2
DNA: TGTGCCAGCAGCTTAGTTGTTCTAGCGGGGAGCACAGATACGCAGTATTTT
CDR3: CASSLVVLAGSTDTQYF

D: TRBD1
J: TRBJ1-1
size: few
length: 12
V: TRBV5-4
DNA: TGTGCCAGCAGCTTTCAAAGGGACAGACCTCGATTT
CDR3: CASSFQRDRPRF

D: TRBD1
J: TRBJ1-5
size: many
length: 15
V: TRBV7-2
DNA: TGTGCCAGCAGCTTGAGCAGGGGGCCGGAACAGCCCCAGCATTTT
CDR3: CASSLSRGPEQPQHF

D: NA
J: TRBJ2-5
size: few
length: 12
V: TRBV7-2
DNA: TGTGCCAGCAGCTTTAGTAGGGAGACCCAGTACTTC
CDR3: CASSFSRETQYF

D: NA
J: TRBJ1-6
size: NA
length: 15
V: TRBV20-1
DNA: TGCAGTGCTAAAAACGAGAGCTCCTATAATTCACCCCTCCACTTT
CDR3: CSAKNESSYNSPLHF

D: NA
J: TRBJ1-2
size: many
length: 12
V: TRBV20-1
DNA: TGCAGTGCTACTAGAGGGGACTATGGCTACACCTTC
CDR3: CSATRGDYGYTF

D: TRBD2
J: TRBJ2-3
size: many
length: 15
V: TRBV7-8
DNA: TGTGCCAGCAGCCGGACTAGCGGACCGATGGATACGCAGTATTTT
CDR3: CASSRTSGPMDTQYF

D: NA
J: TRBJ1-1
size: many
length: 14
V: TRBV12-3/TRBV12-4
DNA: TGTGCCAGTCGAGGGGCCTCCCTTGTCGCTGAAGCTTTCTTT
CDR3: CASRGASLVAEAFF

D: TRBD2
J: TRBJ2-3
size: many
length: 18
V: TRBV4-1
DNA: TGCGCCAGCAGCCCTGGACTAGCGGGGGTGACTAGCACAGATACGCAGTATTTT
CDR3: CASSPGLAGVTSTDTQYF

D: TRBD2
J: TRBJ2-7
size: many
length: 14
V: TRBV7-6
DNA: TGTGCCAGCAGCTACCAGGCGGGGGGCTACGAGCAGTACTTC
CDR3: CASSYQAGGYEQYF

D: NA
J: TRBJ2-5
size: many
length: 12
V: TRBV7-9
DNA: TGTGCCAGCATCGCGGTGGGGGAGACCCAGTACTTC
CDR3: CASIAVGETQYF

D: TRBD2
J: TRBJ2-1
size: many
length: 21
V: TRBV7-6
DNA: TGTGCCAGCAGCTTTCCACAGTCCGGGACTAGCGGGCGCCCCCCCTACAATGAGCAGTTCTTC
CDR3: CASSFPQSGTSGRPPYNEQFF

D: TRBD1
J: TRBJ1-4
size: NA
length: 15
V: TRBV27
DNA: TGTGCCAGCAGTTCAATGACAGGGCGTAATGAAAAACTGTTTTTT
CDR3: CASSSMTGRNEKLFF

D: NA
J: TRBJ2-3
size: few
length: 16
V: TRBV28
DNA: TGTGCCAGCAGTTTAGGGGGGACCCTAGGCACAGATACGCAGTATTTT
CDR3: CASSLGGTLGTDTQYF

D: TRBD2
J: TRBJ2-1
size: many
length: 16
V: TRBV7-6
DNA: TGTGCCAGCAGCATGTCCGGGACTAGCGGGGGGATCGAGCAGTTCTTC
CDR3: CASSMSGTSGGIEQFF

D: TRBD2
J: TRBJ2-1
size: many
length: 19
V: TRBV28
DNA: TGTGCCAGCAGTCGTTCAGGGCTAGCGGGAGGGTCCGCCTACAATGAGCAGTTCTTC
CDR3: CASSRSGLAGGSAYNEQFF

D: NA
J: TRBJ1-5
size: NA
length: 14
V: TRBV30
DNA: TGTGCCTGGAGTGTTGCAGGGGCCAATCAGCCCCAGCATTTT
CDR3: CAWSVAGANQPQHF

D: TRBD1
J: TRBJ2-7
size: NA
length: 14
V: TRBV7-9
DNA: TGTGCCAGCAGGGGGACAGGGTTCAATTACGAGCAGTACTTC
CDR3: CASRGTGFNYEQYF

D: NA
J: TRBJ2-2
size: many
length: 16
V: TRBV7-2
DNA: TGTGCCAGCAGCTTAGAAGTTCTAGCAAGCACCGGGGAGCTGTTTTTT
CDR3: CASSLEVLASTGELFF

D: NA
J: TRBJ2-1
size: NA
length: 15
V: TRBV6-2/TRBV6-3
DNA: TGTGCCAGCAGCCCGAGACGGAGCTCCAGGGATGAGCAGTTCTTC
CDR3: CASSPRRSSRDEQFF

D: NA
J: TRBJ2-4
size: few
length: 14
V: TRBV18
DNA: TGTGCCAGCTCACCTGATATAGCCAAAAACATTCAGTACTTC
CDR3: CASSPDIAKNIQYF

D: NA
J: TRBJ2-2
size: NA
length: 14
V: TRBV24-1
DNA: TGTGCCACCAGTGCCAGACAGTTTACCGGGGAGCTGTTTTTT
CDR3: CATSARQFTGELFF

D: TRBD2
J: TRBJ2-5
size: many
length: 17
V: TRBV5-1
DNA: TGCGCCAGCAGCTTGCGGACTAGCGGGAGTGCAGGAGAGACCCAGTACTTC
CDR3: CASSLRTSGSAGETQYF

D: TRBD1
J: TRBJ1-2
size: NA
length: 15
V: TRBV7-6
DNA: TGTGCCAGCAGCCTCCAGGGACAGGGAGGCTATGGCTACACCTTC
CDR3: CASSLQGQGGYGYTF